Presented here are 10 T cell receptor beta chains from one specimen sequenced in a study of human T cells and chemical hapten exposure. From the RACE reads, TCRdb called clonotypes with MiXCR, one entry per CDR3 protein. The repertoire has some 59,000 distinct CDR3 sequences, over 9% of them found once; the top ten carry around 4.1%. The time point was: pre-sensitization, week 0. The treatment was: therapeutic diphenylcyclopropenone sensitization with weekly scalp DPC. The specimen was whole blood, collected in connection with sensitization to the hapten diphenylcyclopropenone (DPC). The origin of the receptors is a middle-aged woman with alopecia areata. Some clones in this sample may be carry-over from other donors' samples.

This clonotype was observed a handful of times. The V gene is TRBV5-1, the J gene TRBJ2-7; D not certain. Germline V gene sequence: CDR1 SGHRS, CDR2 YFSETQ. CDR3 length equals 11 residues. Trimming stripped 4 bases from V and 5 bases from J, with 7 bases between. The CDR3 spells CASSALDEQYF. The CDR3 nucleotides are TGCGCCAGCAGCGCCTTGGACGAGCAGTACTTC.

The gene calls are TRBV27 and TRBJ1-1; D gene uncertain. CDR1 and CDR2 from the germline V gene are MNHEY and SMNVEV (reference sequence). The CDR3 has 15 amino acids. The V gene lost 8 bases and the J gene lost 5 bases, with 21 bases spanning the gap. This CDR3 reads CASGLSAAKVTEAFF. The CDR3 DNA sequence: TGTGCCAGCGGGTTATCGGCCGCGAAGGTGACTGAAGCTTTCTTT.

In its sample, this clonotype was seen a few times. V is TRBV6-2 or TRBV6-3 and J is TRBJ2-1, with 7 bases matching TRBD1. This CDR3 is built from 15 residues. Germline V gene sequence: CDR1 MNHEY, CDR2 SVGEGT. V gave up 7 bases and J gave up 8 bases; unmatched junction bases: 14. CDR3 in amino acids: CASTPVGLGGHEQFF. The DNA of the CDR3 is TGTGCCAGCACCCCCGTCGGATTAGGGGGCCATGAGCAGTTCTTC.

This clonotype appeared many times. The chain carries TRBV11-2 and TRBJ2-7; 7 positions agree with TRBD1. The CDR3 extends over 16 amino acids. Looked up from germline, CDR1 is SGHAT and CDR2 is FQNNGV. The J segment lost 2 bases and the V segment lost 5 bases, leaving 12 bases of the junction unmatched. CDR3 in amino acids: CASSPPPRGITYEQYF. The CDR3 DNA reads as TGTGCCAGCAGCCCCCCGCCCAGGGGGATTACCTACGAGCAGTACTTC.

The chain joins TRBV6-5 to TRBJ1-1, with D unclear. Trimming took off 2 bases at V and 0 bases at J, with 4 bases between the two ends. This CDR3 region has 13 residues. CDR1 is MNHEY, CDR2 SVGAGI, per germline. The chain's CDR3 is CASSYDLNTEAFF. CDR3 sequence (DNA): TGTGCCAGCAGTTACGACCTGAACACTGAAGCTTTCTTT.

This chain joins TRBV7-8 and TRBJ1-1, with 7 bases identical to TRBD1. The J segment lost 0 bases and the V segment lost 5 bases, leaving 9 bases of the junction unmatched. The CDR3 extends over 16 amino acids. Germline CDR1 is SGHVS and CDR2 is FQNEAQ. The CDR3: CASSLRQGRLNTEAFF. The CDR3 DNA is TGTGCCAGCAGCCTTAGACAGGGCCGATTGAACACTGAAGCTTTCTTT.

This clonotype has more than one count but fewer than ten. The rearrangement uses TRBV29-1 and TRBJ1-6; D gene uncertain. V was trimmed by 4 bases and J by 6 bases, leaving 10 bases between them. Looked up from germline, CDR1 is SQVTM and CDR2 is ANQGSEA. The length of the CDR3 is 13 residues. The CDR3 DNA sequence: TGCAGCGTTGGGAAGGAAAGTAATTCACCCCTCCACTTT. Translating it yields CSVGKESNSPLHF.

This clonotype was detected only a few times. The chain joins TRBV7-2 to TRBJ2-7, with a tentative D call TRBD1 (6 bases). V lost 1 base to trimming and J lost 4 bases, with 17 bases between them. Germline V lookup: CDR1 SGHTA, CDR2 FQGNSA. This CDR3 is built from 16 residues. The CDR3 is CASSLGWGPLTYEQYF. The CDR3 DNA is TGTGCCAGCAGCTTAGGGTGGGGGCCCTTGACTTACGAGCAGTACTTC.

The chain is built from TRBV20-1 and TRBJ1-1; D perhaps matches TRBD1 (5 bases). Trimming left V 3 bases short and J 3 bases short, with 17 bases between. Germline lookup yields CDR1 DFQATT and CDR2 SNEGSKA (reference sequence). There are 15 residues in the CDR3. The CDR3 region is CSARVFAPGHTEAFF. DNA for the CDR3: TGCAGTGCTAGGGTGTTTGCCCCAGGGCACACTGAAGCTTTCTTT.

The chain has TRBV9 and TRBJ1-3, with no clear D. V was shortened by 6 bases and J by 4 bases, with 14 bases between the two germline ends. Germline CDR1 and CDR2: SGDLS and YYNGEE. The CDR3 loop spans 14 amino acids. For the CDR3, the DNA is TGTGCCAGCACCCCAGGAAGAGGGGGAAACACCATATATTTT. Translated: CASTPGRGGNTIYF. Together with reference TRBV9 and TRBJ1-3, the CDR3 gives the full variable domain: DSGVTQTPKHLITATGQRVTLRCSPRSGDLSVYWYQQSLDQGLQFLIQYYNGEERAKGNILERFSAQQFPDLHSELNLSSLELGDSALYFCASTPGRGGNTIYFGEGSWLTVV.